The clone carrying this T cell receptor (beta chain) was seen ten or more times. The antigen remains undetermined. The data derive from a study of CD8 T cells in ankylosing spondylitis. Broader study findings: Several of the motif variants were reported before in synovial fluid and blood from reactive arthritis.

The CDR3 totals 14 residues. V shed 5 bases and J 6 bases; nucleotides not matched to a gene: 8. Per germline, CDR1 SEHNR and CDR2 FQNEAQ (reference sequence). TCRdb recomputed calls from the 5' RACE reads with MiXCR, one row per CDR3 protein. Among more than 150,000 distinct CDR3 sequences, approximately 13% were seen once, and the ten largest hold approximately 9.9%. The receptor was isolated from a female donor with ankylosing spondylitis or in good health (not recorded which). This chain joins TRBV7-9 and TRBJ1-1; TRBD1 matches 8 bases. The sequencing input was blood, either unsorted or a sorted T cell fraction (not recorded which). CDR3 sequence (DNA): TGTGCCAGCAGCCTCGGACAGGGAAACCCTGAAGCTTTCTTT. It specifies CASSLGQGNPEAFF.